Below are 3 T cell receptor beta chains sequenced from a single sample in a study of blood T cell repertoires in COVID-19. Profiled with immunoSEQ multiplex PCR; TCRdb holds only in-frame clones, not every one. The sample has around 140,000 clones; approximately 80% are singletons. The sequenced sample was peripheral blood. The receptors derive from a human donor in a cohort sampled during active COVID-19.

The rearrangement links TRBV6-5 to TRBJ2-7; D unclear. Trimming took off 2 bases at V and 5 bases at J, with 4 bases between the two ends. This CDR3 comprises 11 residues. Looked up from germline, CDR1 is MNHEY and CDR2 is SVGAGI. CDR3 nucleotides: TGTGCCAGCAGTTACGAGGACGAGCAGTACTTC. Its translation: CASSYEDEQYF.

This rearrangement joins TRBV7-9 to TRBJ1-2; D unresolved. The CDR3 loop spans 13 amino acids. Germline CDR1 SEHNR, CDR2 FQNEAQ (reference sequence). V lost 1 base and J 0 bases, leaving 3 bases between the germline ends. CDR3 coding DNA: TGTGCCAGCAGCTTAGGAGCTAACTATGGCTACACCTTC. Protein: CASSLGANYGYTF.

This chain connects TRBV11-3 to TRBJ2-7; TRBD1 matches at 11 bases. Germline V gene sequence: CDR1 SGHNT, CDR2 YENEEA. The CDR3 extends over 15 amino acids. Germline trimming cut 5 bases from V and 3 bases from J; bases unmatched to any gene: 6. The CDR3: CASSLGQGVNYEQYF. The CDR3 DNA is TGTGCCAGCAGCCTGGGACAGGGGGTCAACTACGAGCAGTACTTC.